This TCR beta chain derives from a study of human T cells and chemical hapten exposure. Looking at the study overall: The study traced per-sample TCR yield variation mainly to small differences in pooled library volumes.

Whole-study results and caveats: Controls had significantly fewer large CDR3 similarity clusters than were formed by expanded TCRs.

Details on this clonotype: Its target is not known.

The library gave individual cDNA molecules unique molecular identifiers. TCRdb used MiXCR to reprocess the RACE reads, holding one entry per CDR3 protein. Seen here are some 110,000 distinct CDR3 sequences, under 35% observed once, and the top ten hold less than 3%. The CDR3 is 16 residues long. The ends lost 0 bases at V and 1 base at J; junction bases unmatched: 2. The germline V gene has CDR1 SGHTA and CDR2 FQGNSA. Described time point: patch test 3, about 24 weeks after DPC sensitization. Treatment described: therapeutic diphenylcyclopropenone sensitization with weekly scalp DPC. The donor pool consisted of alopecia patients aged 18 to 70 years, considered suitable for DPC.

Specimen: whole blood, collected in connection with sensitization to the hapten diphenylcyclopropenone (DPC). The sequence derives from a man aged 40-49 years with alopecia areata. Some clones in this sample may be carry-over from other donors' samples. This sequence joins TRBV7-2 and TRBJ2-3; TRBD2 matches at 9 bases. CDR3 DNA sequence: TGTGCCAGCAGCTTAGCTGGCGGGAGGGGCACAGATACGCAGTATTTT. Its protein is CASSLAGGRGTDTQYF.